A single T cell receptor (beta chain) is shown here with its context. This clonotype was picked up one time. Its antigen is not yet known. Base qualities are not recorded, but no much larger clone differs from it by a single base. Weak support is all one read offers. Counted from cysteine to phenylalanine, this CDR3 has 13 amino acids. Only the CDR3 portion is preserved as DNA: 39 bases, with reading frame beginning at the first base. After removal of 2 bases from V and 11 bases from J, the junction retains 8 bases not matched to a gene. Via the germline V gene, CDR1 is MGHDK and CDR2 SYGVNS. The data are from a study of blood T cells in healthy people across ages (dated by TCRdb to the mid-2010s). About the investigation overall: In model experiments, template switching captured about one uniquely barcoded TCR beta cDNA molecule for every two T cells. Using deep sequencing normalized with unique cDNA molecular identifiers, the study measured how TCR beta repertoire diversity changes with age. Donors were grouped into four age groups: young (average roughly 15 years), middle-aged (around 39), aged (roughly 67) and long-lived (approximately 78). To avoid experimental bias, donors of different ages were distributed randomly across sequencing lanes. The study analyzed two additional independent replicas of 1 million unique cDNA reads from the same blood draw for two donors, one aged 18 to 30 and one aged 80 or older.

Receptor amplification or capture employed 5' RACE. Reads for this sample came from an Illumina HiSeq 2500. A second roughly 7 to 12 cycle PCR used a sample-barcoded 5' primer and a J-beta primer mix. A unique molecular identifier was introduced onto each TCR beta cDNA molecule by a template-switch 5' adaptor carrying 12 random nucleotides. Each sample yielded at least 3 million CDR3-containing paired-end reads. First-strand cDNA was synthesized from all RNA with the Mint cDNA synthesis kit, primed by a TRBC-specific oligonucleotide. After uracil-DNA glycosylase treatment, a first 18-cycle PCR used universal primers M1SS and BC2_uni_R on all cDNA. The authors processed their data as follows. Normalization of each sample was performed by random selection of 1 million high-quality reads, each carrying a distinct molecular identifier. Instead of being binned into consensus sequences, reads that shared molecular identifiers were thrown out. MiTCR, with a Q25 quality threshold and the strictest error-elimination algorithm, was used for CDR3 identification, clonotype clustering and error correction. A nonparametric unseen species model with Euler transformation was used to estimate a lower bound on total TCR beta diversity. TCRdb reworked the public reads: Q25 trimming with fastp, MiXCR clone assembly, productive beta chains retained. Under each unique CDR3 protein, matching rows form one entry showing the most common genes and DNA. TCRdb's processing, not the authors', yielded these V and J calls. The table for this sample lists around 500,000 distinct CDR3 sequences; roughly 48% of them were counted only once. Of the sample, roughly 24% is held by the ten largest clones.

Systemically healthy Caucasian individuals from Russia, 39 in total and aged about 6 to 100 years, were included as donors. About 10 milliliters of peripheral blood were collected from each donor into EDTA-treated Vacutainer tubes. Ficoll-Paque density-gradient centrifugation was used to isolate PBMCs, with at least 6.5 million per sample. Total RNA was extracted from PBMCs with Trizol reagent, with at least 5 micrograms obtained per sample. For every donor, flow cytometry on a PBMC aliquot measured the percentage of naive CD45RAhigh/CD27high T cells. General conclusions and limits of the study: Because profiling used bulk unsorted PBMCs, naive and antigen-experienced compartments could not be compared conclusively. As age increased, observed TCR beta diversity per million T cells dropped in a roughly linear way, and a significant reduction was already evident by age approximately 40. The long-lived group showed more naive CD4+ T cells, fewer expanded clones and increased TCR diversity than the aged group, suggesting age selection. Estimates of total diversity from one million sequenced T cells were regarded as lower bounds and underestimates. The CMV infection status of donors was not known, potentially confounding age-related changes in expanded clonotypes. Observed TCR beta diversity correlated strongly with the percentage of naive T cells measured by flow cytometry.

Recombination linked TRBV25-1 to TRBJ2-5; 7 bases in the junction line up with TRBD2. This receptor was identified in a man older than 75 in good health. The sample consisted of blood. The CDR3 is CASSEGAPRGQYF. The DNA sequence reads TGTGCCAGCAGTGAAGGGGCTCCGCGGGGGCAGTACTTC.